The clone carrying this T cell receptor beta chain was observed a handful of times. Its antigen is currently unknown. Template switching added a universal primer binding site, and final cDNA carried unique molecular identifiers. TCRdb passed the 5' RACE reads through MiXCR, listing each CDR3 protein once. The sample holds approximately 620,000 distinct CDR3 sequences, 8.6% seen once. These data come from a study of identical twins. General study points: The same donors were not followed; conclusions instead depended on cross-sectional statistical analysis.

V gave up 9 bases and J gave up 7 bases; unmatched junction bases: 12. CDR1 and CDR2 from the germline V gene are LNHDA and SQIVND (reference sequence). The length of the CDR3 is 15 residues. Separately, the same data were catalogued under a study of yellow fever vaccine responses in identical twins.

The clonotype originates from a woman between 18 and 29 years old in good health. The rearrangement joins TRBV19 to TRBJ1-4; 9 nucleotides line up with TRBD1. Sequenced input: PBMCs. The CDR3 protein is CASRDRAKSREKLFF. CDR3 bases: TGTGCCAGCAGGGACAGGGCGAAGTCACGTGAAAAACTGTTTTTT.